A selection of T cell receptor beta chains follows, all from one sample in a study of T cell responses to AZD1222 COVID-19 vaccine. TCRdb's table, derived via immunoSEQ multiplex PCR, lists solely in-frame clones and lacks some. The table includes under 150,000 clones, under 95% detected once. The source was peripheral blood, collected on day 0 of AZD1222 vaccination. These receptors were collected from an adult in good health. Both conserved end residues are part of each CDR3.

J | V | CDR3
TRBJ2-5 | TRBV7-3 | CASSLYGGSGETQYF
TRBJ2-1 | TRBV7-9 | CASSSQFNEQFF
TRBJ1-6 | TRBV13 | CASSPSPGTGAISSPLHF
TRBJ1-5 | TRBV10-3 | CAISDFVDNQPQHF
TRBJ2-3 | TRBV4-3 | CASSSEGGRTDTQYF
TRBJ2-7 | TRBV5-4 | CASSLMVGIDEQYF
TRBJ2-1 | TRBV7-9 | CASSLVPGVNEQFF
TRBJ2-5 | TRBV14 | CASSQGEGGPQETQYF
TRBJ1-1 | TRBV7-9 | CASSYDREEAFF
TRBJ1-6 | TRBV11-2 | CASSPSGRVSPLHF
TRBJ2-7 | TRBV7-2 | CASSLDRTAYEQYF
TRBJ2-3 | TRBV4-2 | CASSQGLSTDTQYF
TRBJ2-7 | TRBV7-2 | CASSPARNAYEQYF
TRBJ2-5 | TRBV5-1 | CASSKPPGETQYF
TRBJ2-2 | TRBV3-1/TRBV3-2 | CASSRQGATGELFF
TRBJ2-3 | TRBV4-3 | CASSLSGAVTDTQYF
TRBJ2-3 | TRBV7-2 | CASSFGGGDTQYF
TRBJ1-1 | TRBV28 | CASSRDRASTEAFF
TRBJ2-3 | TRBV27 | CASSFVSGGPDTQYF
TRBJ2-1 | TRBV24-1 | CATSDLTKSGRGYEQFF
TRBJ1-4 | TRBV5-1 | CASSFRSGEKLFF
TRBJ1-2 | TRBV15 | CATSSTGNNYGYTF
TRBJ2-7 | TRBV9 | CASSGRFGSGNYEQYF
TRBJ1-5 | TRBV28 | CASSPAPDRYSNQPQHF
TRBJ2-7 | TRBV6-2/TRBV6-3 | CASSYSPGQGLYEQYF
TRBJ2-5 | TRBV7-3 | CASSATGGPTETQYF
TRBJ1-1 | TRBV4-1 | CASSLRPIREPTEAFF
TRBJ1-2 | TRBV2 | CASSDLPQGRNYGYTF
TRBJ2-4 | TRBV6-1 | CASSETMAKNIQYF
TRBJ1-2 | TRBV9 | CASSSGGYGYTF
TRBJ1-1 | TRBV12-3/TRBV12-4 | CASSWGTEAFF